This section outlines one T cell receptor (beta chain) sequence together with its context. The record originates from a study of control samples from healthy donors and cancer patients. Data came from immunoSEQ multiplex PCR; TCRdb stores just in-frame clones and leaves some out. The sample holds roughly 81,000 clones; 65% to 90% are singletons and the top ten take more than 9%. The V gene end was trimmed by 6 bases and the J gene end by 4 bases; junction bases not matched to a gene: 2. Germline values: CDR1 MDHEN, CDR2 SYDVKM. The CDR3 consists of 12 residues. Sequencing input: PBMCs. The clonotype was recovered from a man aged 55 to 69 with head and neck cancer. The gene calls are TRBV28 and TRBJ1-2; 7 bases align to TRBD1. The chain's CDR3 is CASSRGFYGYTF. The CDR3 DNA reads TGTGCCAGCAGCAGGGGGTTCTATGGCTACACCTTC.